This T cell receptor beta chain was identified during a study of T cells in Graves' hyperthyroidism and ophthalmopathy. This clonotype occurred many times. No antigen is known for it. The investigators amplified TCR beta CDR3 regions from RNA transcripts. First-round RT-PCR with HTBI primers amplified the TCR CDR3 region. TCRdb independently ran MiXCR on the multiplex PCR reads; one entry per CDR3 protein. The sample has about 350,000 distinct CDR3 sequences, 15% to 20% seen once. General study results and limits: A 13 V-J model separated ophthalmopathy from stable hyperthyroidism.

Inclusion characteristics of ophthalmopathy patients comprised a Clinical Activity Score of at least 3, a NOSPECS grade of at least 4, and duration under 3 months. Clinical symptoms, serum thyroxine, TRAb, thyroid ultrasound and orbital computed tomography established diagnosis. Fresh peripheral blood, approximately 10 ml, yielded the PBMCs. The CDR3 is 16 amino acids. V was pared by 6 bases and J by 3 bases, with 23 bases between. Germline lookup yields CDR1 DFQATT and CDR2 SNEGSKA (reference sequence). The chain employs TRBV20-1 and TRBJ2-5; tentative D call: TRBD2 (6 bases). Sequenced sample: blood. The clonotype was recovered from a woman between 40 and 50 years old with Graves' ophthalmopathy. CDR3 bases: TGCAGTGCCCAACGGGCCTTCGGGGGTGTGGAAGAGACCCAGTACTTC. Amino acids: CSAQRAFGGVEETQYF.